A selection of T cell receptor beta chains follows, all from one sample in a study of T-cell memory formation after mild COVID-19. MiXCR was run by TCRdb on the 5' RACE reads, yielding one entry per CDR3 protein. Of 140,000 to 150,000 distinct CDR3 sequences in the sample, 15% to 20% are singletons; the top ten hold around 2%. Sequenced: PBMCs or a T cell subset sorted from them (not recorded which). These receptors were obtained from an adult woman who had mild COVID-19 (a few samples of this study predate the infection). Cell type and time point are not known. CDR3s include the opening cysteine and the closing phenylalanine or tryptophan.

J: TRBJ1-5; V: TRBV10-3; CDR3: CAISEVGGTQHF
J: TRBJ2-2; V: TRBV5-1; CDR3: CASQKNTGELFF
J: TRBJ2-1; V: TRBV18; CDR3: CASSLSGTSKNEQFF
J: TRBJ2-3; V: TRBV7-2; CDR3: CASSSWVAPDTQYF
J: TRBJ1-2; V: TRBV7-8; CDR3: CASSKTANYGYTF
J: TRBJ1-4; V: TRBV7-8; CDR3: CASNRRGSYNEKLFF
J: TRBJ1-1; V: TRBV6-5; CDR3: CASSSYTGRAFF
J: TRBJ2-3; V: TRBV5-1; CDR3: CASSLAGGRGPRSVNTDTQYF
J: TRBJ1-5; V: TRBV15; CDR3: CATRRGEARYGGNQPQHF
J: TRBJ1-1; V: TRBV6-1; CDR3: CAEGVGGWEAFF
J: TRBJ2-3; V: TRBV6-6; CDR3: CASSYSAERIFTDTQYF
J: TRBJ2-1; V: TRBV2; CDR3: CASSPGEGFF
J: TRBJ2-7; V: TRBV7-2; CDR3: CASSMGLAAHEQYF
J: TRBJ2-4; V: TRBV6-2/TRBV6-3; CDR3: CASSYSRPLPSGPVQEYF
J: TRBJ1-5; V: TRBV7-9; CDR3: CAGSPTQVGQPQHF
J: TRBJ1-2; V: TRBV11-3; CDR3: CASSPGTDPYGYTF
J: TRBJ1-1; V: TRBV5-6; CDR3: CASSLVSANTEAFF
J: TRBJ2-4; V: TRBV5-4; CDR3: CASSLVPSGAKNIQYF
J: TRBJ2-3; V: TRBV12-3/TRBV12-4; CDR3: CASSESGRASSTDTQYF
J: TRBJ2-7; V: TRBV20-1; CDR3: CSAGVPGSLSYEQYF
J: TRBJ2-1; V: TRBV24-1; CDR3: CATSDLSASNEQFF
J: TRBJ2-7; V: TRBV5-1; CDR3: CASSSGQGGYEQYF
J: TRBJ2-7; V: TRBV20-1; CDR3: CSARDGRAIYEQYF
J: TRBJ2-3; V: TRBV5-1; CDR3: CASSLGATATDTQYF
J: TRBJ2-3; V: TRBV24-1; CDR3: CATGKTGRTDTQYF
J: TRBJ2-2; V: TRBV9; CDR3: CASSLEGAGVIGELFF